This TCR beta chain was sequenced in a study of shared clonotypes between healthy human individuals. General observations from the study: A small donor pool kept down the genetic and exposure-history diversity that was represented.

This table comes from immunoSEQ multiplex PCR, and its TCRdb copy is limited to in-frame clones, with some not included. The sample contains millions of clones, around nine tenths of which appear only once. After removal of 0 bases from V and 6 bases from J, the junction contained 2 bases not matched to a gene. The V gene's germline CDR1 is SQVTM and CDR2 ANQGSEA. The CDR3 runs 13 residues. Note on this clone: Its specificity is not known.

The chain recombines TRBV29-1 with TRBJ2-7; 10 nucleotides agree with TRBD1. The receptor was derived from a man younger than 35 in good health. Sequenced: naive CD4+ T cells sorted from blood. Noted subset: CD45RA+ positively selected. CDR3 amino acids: CSVEDDRGLEQYF. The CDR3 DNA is TGCAGCGTTGAAGATGACAGGGGGCTCGAGCAGTACTTC.